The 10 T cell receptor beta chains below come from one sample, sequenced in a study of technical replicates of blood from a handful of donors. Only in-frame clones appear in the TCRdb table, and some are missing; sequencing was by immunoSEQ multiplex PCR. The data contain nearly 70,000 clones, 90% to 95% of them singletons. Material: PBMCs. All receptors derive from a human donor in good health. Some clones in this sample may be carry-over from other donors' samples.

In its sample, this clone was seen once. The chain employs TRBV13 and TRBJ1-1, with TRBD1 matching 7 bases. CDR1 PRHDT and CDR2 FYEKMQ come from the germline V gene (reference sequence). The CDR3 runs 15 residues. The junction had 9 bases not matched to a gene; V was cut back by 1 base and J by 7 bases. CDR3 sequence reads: CASSLEGEGAGEAFF. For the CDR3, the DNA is TGTGCCAGCAGCTTAGAAGGTGAGGGGGCTGGTGAAGCTTTCTTT. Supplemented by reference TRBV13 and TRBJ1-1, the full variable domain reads AAGVIQSPRHLIKEKRETATLKCYPIPRHDTVYWYQQGPGQDPQFLISFYEKMQSDKGSIPDRFSAQQFSDYHSELNMSSLELGDSALYFCASSLEGEGAGEAFFGQGTRLTVV.

The CDR3 sequence: CASRKPGLAPGELEQYF. The DNA for the CDR3 is TGTGCCAGCAGAAAACCGGGACTAGCGCCAGGAGAACTCGAGCAGTACTTC. The rearrangement uses TRBV7-2 and TRBJ2-7; 10 bases fit TRBD2. Germline trimming cut 6 bases from V and 6 bases from J; bases unmatched to any gene: 17. Germline V gene data show CDR1 as SGHTA and CDR2 as FQGNSA. CDR3 length equals 17 residues.

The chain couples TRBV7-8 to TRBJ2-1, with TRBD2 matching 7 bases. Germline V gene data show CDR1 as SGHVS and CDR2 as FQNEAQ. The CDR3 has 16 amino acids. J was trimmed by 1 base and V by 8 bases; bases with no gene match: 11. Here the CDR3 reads CASYRGREKSYNEQFF. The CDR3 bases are TGTGCCAGCTATCGAGGGAGGGAAAAATCCTACAATGAGCAGTTCTTC.

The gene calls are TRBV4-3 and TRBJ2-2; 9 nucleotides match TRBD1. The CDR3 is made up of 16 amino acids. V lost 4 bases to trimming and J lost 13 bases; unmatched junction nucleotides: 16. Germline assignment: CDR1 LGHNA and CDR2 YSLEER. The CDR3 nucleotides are TGCGCCAGCAGCCGAAGTTATGGACAGGGGAGCAGGGCGCTGTTTTTT. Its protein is CASSRSYGQGSRALFF.

This chain's CDR3 is CASSIRQGSEAFF. The DNA of the CDR3 is TGTGCCAGCAGCATACGACAGGGGTCTGAAGCTTTCTTT. The V call is TRBV11-1, the J call TRBJ1-1; 8 bases map to TRBD1. The CDR3 covers 13 residues. V lost 5 bases, J lost 6 bases, and 5 bases stayed unmatched. Germline V gene sequence: CDR1 SGHAT, CDR2 FQDESV (reference sequence).

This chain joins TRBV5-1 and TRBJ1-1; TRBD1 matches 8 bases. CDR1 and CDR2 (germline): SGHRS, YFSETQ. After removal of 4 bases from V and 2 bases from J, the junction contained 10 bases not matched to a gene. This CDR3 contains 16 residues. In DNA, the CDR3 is TGCGCCAGCAGCCCCCGGACAGGGCCGGGAAACACTGAAGCTTTCTTT. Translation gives CASSPRTGPGNTEAFF.

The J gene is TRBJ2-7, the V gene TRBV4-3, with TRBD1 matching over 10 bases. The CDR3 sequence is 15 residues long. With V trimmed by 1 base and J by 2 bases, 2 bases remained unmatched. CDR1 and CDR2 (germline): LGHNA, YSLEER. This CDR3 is CASSQGQGAAYEQYF. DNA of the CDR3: TGCGCCAGCAGCCAAGGACAGGGGGCCGCCTACGAGCAGTACTTC.

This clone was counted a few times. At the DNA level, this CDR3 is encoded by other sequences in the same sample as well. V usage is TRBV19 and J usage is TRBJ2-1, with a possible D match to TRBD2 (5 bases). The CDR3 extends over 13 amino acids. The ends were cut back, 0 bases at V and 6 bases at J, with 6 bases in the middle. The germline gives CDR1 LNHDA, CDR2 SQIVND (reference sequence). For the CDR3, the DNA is TGTGCCAGTAGTATAGATCGGGGCAATGAGCAGTTCTTC. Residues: CASSIDRGNEQFF.

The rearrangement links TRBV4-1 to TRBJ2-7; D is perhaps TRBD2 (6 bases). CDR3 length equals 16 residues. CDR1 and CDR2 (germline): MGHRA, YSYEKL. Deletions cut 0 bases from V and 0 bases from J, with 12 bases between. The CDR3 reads CASSQEGTFPSYEQYF. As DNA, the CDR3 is TGCGCCAGCAGCCAAGAAGGGACTTTCCCCTCCTACGAGCAGTACTTC.

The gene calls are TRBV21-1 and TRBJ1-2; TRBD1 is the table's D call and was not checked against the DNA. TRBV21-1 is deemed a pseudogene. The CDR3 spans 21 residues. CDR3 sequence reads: CASSKSLRRGTGGIVSYGYTF. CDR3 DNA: TGTGCCAGCAGCAAGTCCCTCCGACGTGGGACAGGGGGCATTGTCTCCTATGGCTACACCTTC.